The T cell receptor beta chain described here comes from a study of blood T cell repertoires in COVID-19 (TCRdb year 2020). For the study in its entirety: The collaborator samples originated in the United States, Italy and Spain and spanned the acute and convalescent phases of COVID-19. The prospective study material was composed of cDNA or gDNA derived from T cells, B-cell-depleted T cells, or PBMCs. Subjects who had been exposed to COVID-19, were actively infected with it, or had recovered from it provided the deeply sampled blood TCRbeta repertoires that made up the dataset. The repertoires were released in a freely available public database meant as a resource for research on the immune response to SARS-CoV-2. The samples were drawn from two sources: the first 160 participants of the ongoing ImmuneRACE study, and fewer than 1,500 subjects contributed by 6 global collaborators. Sample metadata almost always included a de-identified subject ID, COVID-19 status, age in years and sex. Where available, HLA class I and class II types were obtained from metadata supplied by the sample provider rather than from assay-based typing.

This clone appeared a few times. Its antigen is unknown. No much larger clonotype is one base removed from it; base qualities were not supplied. Participants in the prospective study were aged about 18 to 90 years, lived in under 30 United States geographic areas, and enrolled through a virtual design. In the prospective study, cohorts were assigned on the basis of participant-reported clinical history obtained from a screening survey and a study questionnaire. Recovered participants in ImmuneRACE Cohort 3 were defined as having two consecutive negative NP/OP PCR tests, clearance from a healthcare professional, or resolution of symptoms. In the prospective study, whole blood, serum and a nasopharyngeal or oropharyngeal swab were collected from each participant by mobile phlebotomists. Prospective study participants could optionally give additional blood draws and questionnaires over a roughly 2-month period. Blood samples from the prospective study were shipped frozen or at room temperature prior to DNA extraction.

The study at large found these results: The amount of clinical and demographic metadata varied by source and participant and was provided uncurated.

The CDR3, cysteine through phenylalanine, is 15 amino acids long. The read is trimmed to its CDR3 DNA, 45 bases read in frame from base 1. Trimming at the junction amounts to 0 bases on V and 4 bases on J, and the germline ends lie 9 bases apart. Taken from the germline V gene, the CDR1 and CDR2 loops are SGHTA and FQGTGA. TCRbeta CDR3 regions were amplified from genomic DNA using the immunoSEQ Assay, a bias-controlled multiplex PCR. In the source study's methods: The number of nucleated cells in each sample was estimated from the amplification of reference gene primers within the assay. To quantify the absolute abundance of each unique TCRbeta CDR3 rearrangement, sequence reads were collapsed and filtered. Productive Simpson clonality was computed per sample as the square root of Simpson's diversity index over productive rearrangements. TCRdb limited this immuneACCESS table to in-frame rearrangements with V and J called. A share of clones is missing; checked studies link under half to unresolved V genes, and the rest is unexplained. V and J calls and clone size are those listed in that table; D and trimming were worked out from the DNA. In this sample the table shows roughly 450,000 clones, 90% of which occur a single time. Less than 0.75% of the sample lies in the top ten.

The origin of this receptor is a man between 18 and 35 years old who had recovered from COVID-19. Input material: PBMCs or T cells enriched from blood (not recorded which). Rearrangement joined TRBV7-3 to TRBJ2-2; the D gene assignment is ambiguous. Here the CDR3 is given as CASSLTPSPTGELFF. The bases are TGTGCCAGCAGCTTAACGCCCAGTCCCACCGGGGAGCTGTTTTTT.